What follows describes a single T cell receptor (beta chain). The data stem from a study of blood T cell repertoires in COVID-19. Study at large: Acute and convalescent COVID-19 samples came from the United States, Italy and Spain. T cells, B-cell-depleted T cells, or PBMCs provided the cDNA or gDNA that served as material.

Looked up from germline, CDR1 is SNHLY and CDR2 is FYNNEI. Trimming stripped 8 bases from V and 2 bases from J, with 10 bases between. The CDR3 is made up of 13 amino acids. Original data processing: It was from reference gene primer amplification that nucleated cell counts were estimated. Method: immunoSEQ multiplex PCR; TCRdb's copy keeps in-frame clones and lacks some. The DNA was the basis for D and trimming; V, J and clone size are from that table. The repertoire holds some 530,000 clones, roughly 88% seen once, with approximately 3.4% in the top ten. The source is a human donor in a cohort sampled during active COVID-19. Sequences were obtained from peripheral blood. The V and J genes are TRBV2 and TRBJ1-5, with D possibly matching TRBD1 (6 bases). CDR3 nucleotide sequence: TGTGCCAGCCGGGACACCGGCAATCAGCCCCAGCATTTT. It is translated as CASRDTGNQPQHF.